This entry lists 22 T cell receptor beta chains sequenced from one sample in a study of identical twins. TCRdb analysed the 5' RACE reads with MiXCR anew, one entry per CDR3 protein. Of approximately 150,000 distinct CDR3 sequences in the sample, roughly 3.5% were seen once. Sample: memory T cells sorted from blood. Source of these receptors: a man aged 18 to 30 in good health.

The V call is TRBV2, the J call TRBJ2-1; possibly TRBD2 for D (6 bases). The length of the CDR3 is 13 residues. CDR1 SNHLY and CDR2 FYNNEI come from the germline V gene. The V gene lost 10 bases and the J gene lost 8 bases, with 18 bases spanning the gap. CDR3 nucleotides: TGTGCCACCTCCTGGAGGGGTGTAGATGAGCAGTTCTTC. Protein sequence: CATSWRGVDEQFF.

The table lists this clonotype with many counts. CDR3 protein: CAIRGTGPSGNTIYF. The CDR3, as DNA: TGTGCCATCCGGGGGACAGGGCCCTCTGGAAACACCATATATTTT. V gene TRBV10-3 combines with J gene TRBJ1-3, with 9 bases lining up with TRBD1. Trimming cost V 8 bases and J 0 bases; bases outside gene matches: 5. This CDR3 has 15 residues. CDR1 ENHRY and CDR2 SYGVKD come from the germline V gene.

This clonotype was observed at least ten times. V and J are TRBV20-1 and TRBJ1-2; D remains ambiguous. The CDR3 runs 11 residues. CDR1 DFQATT and CDR2 SNEGSKA come from the germline V gene (reference sequence). The V gene lost 1 base and the J gene lost 8 bases, with 8 bases spanning the gap. CDR3 amino acids: CSARVDTGYTF. The CDR3 DNA sequence: TGCAGTGCTAGAGTCGACACCGGCTACACCTTC.

This clonotype has ten or more counts. The rearrangement uses TRBV7-9 and TRBJ2-5; 7 bases match TRBD2. This CDR3 region has 16 residues. V trimming: 3 bases; J trimming: 3 bases; junction bases outside the gene matches: 10. Germline V gene data show CDR1 as SEHNR and CDR2 as FQNEAQ (reference sequence). CDR3 sequence: CASSFGLLGREETQYF. The CDR3, as DNA: TGTGCCAGCAGCTTCGGCCTTCTGGGGAGGGAAGAGACCCAGTACTTC.

In this sample, this clonotype turned up many times. The chain couples TRBV4-3 to TRBJ2-1; 13 nucleotides agree with TRBD2. Germline assignment: CDR1 LGHNA and CDR2 YSLEER. CDR3 length equals 20 residues. Losses at the gene ends were 0 bases for V and 1 base for J; bases not matched to a gene: 9. CDR3 DNA sequence: TGCGCCAGCAGCCAAGAACCAAGGACTAGCGGGAGTATTTCCTACAATGAGCAGTTCTTC. Its translation is CASSQEPRTSGSISYNEQFF.

This clonotype was counted many times. The chain links TRBV7-9 to TRBJ2-7; the match to TRBD1 covers 8 bases. The CDR3 spans 14 residues. The germline V gene encodes CDR1 SEHNR and CDR2 FQNEAQ (reference sequence). V trimming: 5 bases; J trimming: 6 bases; junction bases outside the gene matches: 9. CDR3 in amino acids: CASSQSDRVGEQYF. The CDR3 DNA reads as TGTGCCAGCAGCCAATCGGACAGGGTGGGCGAGCAGTACTTC.

Many counts were recorded for this clonotype. The chain recombines TRBV10-3 with TRBJ2-1; a possible D gene is TRBD2 (6 bases). Trimming pared 7 bases from V and 0 bases from J, leaving 10 bases between. CDR3 length equals 14 residues. Germline V gene data show CDR1 as ENHRY and CDR2 as SYGVKD. In DNA, the CDR3 is TGTGCCATCAACGCGGAGGGCTCCTACAATGAGCAGTTCTTC. Translated: CAINAEGSYNEQFF.

The chain combines TRBV3-1 with TRBJ1-5, with D possibly being TRBD1 (5 bases). Trimming pared 4 bases from V and 7 bases from J, leaving 14 bases between. Germline-derived CDR1 and CDR2 are LGHDT and YNNKEL (reference sequence). The CDR3 covers 14 residues. The CDR3 is CASSRDGMRQPQHF. In nucleotides, the CDR3 is TGTGCCAGCAGCCGGGACGGGATGCGGCAGCCCCAGCATTTT.

This clonotype has at least ten counts. The chain uses TRBV12-3 or TRBV12-4 and TRBJ2-5; weak D call: TRBD2 (6 bases). Trimming cost V 3 bases and J 5 bases, with 10 bases left between them. The CDR3 has 13 amino acids. Written as DNA, the CDR3 is TGTGCCAGCAGTTTGACTAGATGGGAGACCCAGTACTTC. It encodes CASSLTRWETQYF.

This clonotype was detected many times. This chain connects TRBV4-1 to TRBJ2-7, with a tentative D call TRBD1 (6 bases). Germline V lookup: CDR1 MGHRA, CDR2 YSYEKL. V was shortened by 2 bases and J by 2 bases, with 10 bases between the two germline ends. This CDR3 is built from 14 residues. CDR3 residues: CASSQFEGAYEQYV. CDR3 coding DNA: TGCGCCAGCAGCCAATTCGAGGGGGCCTACGAGCAGTACGTC.

The table lists this clonotype with many counts. This chain links TRBV3-1 with TRBJ2-2; D is unclear. The CDR3 covers 15 residues. The V and J ends lost 3 bases and 0 bases respectively, with 8 bases between them. Germline V gene data show CDR1 as LGHDT and CDR2 as YNNKEL (reference sequence). The CDR3 loop is CASSHLGTNTGELFF. The CDR3 DNA reads as TGTGCCAGCAGCCATTTAGGAACGAACACCGGGGAGCTGTTTTTT.

This clonotype was counted many times. This rearrangement joins TRBV12-3 or TRBV12-4 to TRBJ2-3; 13 nucleotides agree with TRBD2. This CDR3 region has 18 residues. V dropped 6 bases and J dropped 0; count of bases not matched to a gene: 9. The CDR3 reads CASRPGLAGPISTDTQYF. The CDR3 region has the DNA TGTGCCAGCAGACCGGGACTAGCGGGACCCATTAGCACAGATACGCAGTATTTT.

At least ten counts were recorded for this clonotype. The chain combines TRBV20-1 with TRBJ1-5; D gene ambiguous. The CDR3 consists of 14 residues. Germline CDR1 and CDR2: DFQATT and SNEGSKA (reference sequence). V lost 3 bases, J lost 3 bases, and 12 bases lay in between. CDR3 in amino acids: CSASTGVYNQPQHF. The DNA of the CDR3 is TGCAGTGCTAGTACCGGCGTTTACAATCAGCCCCAGCATTTT.

Many counts were recorded for this clonotype. V gene TRBV20-1 combines with J gene TRBJ1-6, with TRBD1 matching 7 bases. Losses at the gene ends were 0 bases for V and 9 bases for J; bases not matched to a gene: 8. The V gene's germline CDR1 is DFQATT and CDR2 SNEGSKA (reference sequence). The CDR3 is 15 amino acids. For the CDR3, the DNA is TGCAGTGCTAGAGATAGGAGACAGGGCAGTTCACCCCTCCACTTT. Translating gives CSARDRRQGSSPLHF.

This clonotype showed up many times. The chain joins TRBV12-3 or TRBV12-4 to TRBJ1-1, with a tentative D call TRBD1 (6 bases). V was trimmed by 8 bases and J by 4 bases, leaving 11 bases between them. The CDR3 has 12 amino acids. The CDR3 bases are TGTGCCAGCGGATGGACAGTCACTGAAGCTTTCTTT. It translates to CASGWTVTEAFF.

This clonotype was seen at least ten times. CDR3: CASSLSRGGPGNEQFF. CDR3 sequence (DNA): TGCGCCAGCAGCTTGTCTAGGGGAGGGCCGGGGAATGAGCAGTTCTTC. The chain combines TRBV5-1 with TRBJ2-1; 7 bases are a match to TRBD2. The junction had 11 bases not matched to a gene; V was cut back by 1 base and J by 7 bases. Germline CDR1 reads SGHRS; CDR2 reads YFSETQ. The CDR3 spans 16 residues.

This clonotype was counted ten times or more. This chain connects TRBV7-9 to TRBJ2-3; a weak D match, TRBD2 (6 bases). The CDR3 covers 13 residues. Germline CDR1 and CDR2: SEHNR and FQNEAQ (reference sequence). V was pared by 1 base and J by 4 bases, with 6 bases between. CDR3 amino acids: CASSLGLADTQYF. The CDR3 coding sequence is TGTGCCAGCAGCTTAGGACTAGCAGATACGCAGTATTTT.

This clonotype showed up many times. V gene TRBV7-9 combines with J gene TRBJ2-1, with a weak D call TRBD1 (6 bases). The CDR3 extends over 14 amino acids. The germline V and J ends were trimmed by 1 base and 10 bases, with 14 bases remaining between them. Germline CDR1 is SEHNR and CDR2 is FQNEAQ (reference sequence). CDR3 DNA sequence: TGTGCCAGCAGCTTAGTTGGATCTCAGGGGGAGCAGTTCTTC. Translated, it gives CASSLVGSQGEQFF.

This clonotype was detected many times. The J gene is TRBJ2-4, the V gene TRBV3-1; D is ambiguous. Per germline, CDR1 LGHDT and CDR2 YNNKEL (reference sequence). The germline V and J ends were trimmed by 1 base and 2 bases, with 6 bases remaining between them. The CDR3 totals 14 residues. In DNA form, the CDR3 reads TGTGCCAGCAGCCAAGGGGGAACCAAAAACATTCAGTACTTC. Protein product: CASSQGGTKNIQYF.

There are many counts of this clonotype. This rearrangement joins TRBV28 to TRBJ2-5; 10 nucleotides match TRBD2. This CDR3 has 18 residues. The V segment lost 10 bases and the J segment 5 bases; nucleotides outside the gene matches: 22. From germline, CDR1 is MDHEN and CDR2 SYDVKM. CDR3 bases: TGTGCCACCCGTGGCATACCGTTCAGCGGGAGGGCCGGTGAGACCCAGTACTTC. Its translation: CATRGIPFSGRAGETQYF.

This clonotype was seen at least ten times. CDR3 residues: CSVVKREYFNEQFF. CDR3 coding DNA: TGCAGCGTTGTAAAACGGGAGTATTTCAATGAGCAGTTCTTC. The chain links TRBV29-1 to TRBJ2-1; D possibly corresponds to TRBD2 (6 bases). Deletions cut 4 bases from V and 6 bases from J, with 16 bases between. The CDR3 totals 14 residues. Germline V CDR1 and CDR2: SQVTM, ANQGSEA.

There are many counts of this clonotype. This chain joins TRBV3-1 and TRBJ2-7; the D gene is possibly TRBD2 (6 bases). V shed 1 base and J shed 3 bases, with 13 bases lying between them. The CDR3 has 15 amino acids. From germline, CDR1 is LGHDT and CDR2 YNNKEL (reference sequence). The CDR3 loop is CASSQVVVGGYEQYF. CDR3 bases: TGTGCCAGCAGCCAAGTTGTAGTGGGGGGCTACGAGCAGTACTTC.